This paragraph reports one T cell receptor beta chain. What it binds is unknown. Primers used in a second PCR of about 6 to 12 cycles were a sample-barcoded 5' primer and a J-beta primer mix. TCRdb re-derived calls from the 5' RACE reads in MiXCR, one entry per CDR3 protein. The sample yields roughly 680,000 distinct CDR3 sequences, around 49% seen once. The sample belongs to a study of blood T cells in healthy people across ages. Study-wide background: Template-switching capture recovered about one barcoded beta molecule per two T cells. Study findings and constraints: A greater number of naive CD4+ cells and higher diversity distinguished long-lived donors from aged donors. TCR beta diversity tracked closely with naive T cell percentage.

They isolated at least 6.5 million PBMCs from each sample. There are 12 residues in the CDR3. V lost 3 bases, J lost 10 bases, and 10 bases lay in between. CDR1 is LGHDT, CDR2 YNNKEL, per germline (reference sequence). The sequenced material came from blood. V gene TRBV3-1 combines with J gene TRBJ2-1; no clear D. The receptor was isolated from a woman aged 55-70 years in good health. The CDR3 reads CASSQGLREQFF. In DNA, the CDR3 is TGTGCCAGCAGCCAGGGCCTGCGGGAGCAGTTCTTC.